This record looks at one TCR beta chain sequence and its context. These data are taken from a study of follicular helper T cells after annual influenza vaccination. As for time point: 2014-2015 season, pre-vaccination. The repertoire was sequenced with immunoSEQ multiplex PCR; TCRdb's copy has only in-frame clones and lacks some. This table has about 13,000 clones, just under 80% appearing once. The source is an adult who received the influenza vaccine. The sample consisted of CXCR5- memory CD4+ T cells sorted from blood, taken on the day of influenza vaccination.

CDR3 nucleotide sequence: TGTGCCAGTACCCCGGGACGGGGATCTGGAAACACCATATATTTT. This codes for CASTPGRGSGNTIYF. The chain carries TRBV19 and TRBJ1-3; tentative D call: TRBD1 (5 bases). Trimming took off 7 bases at V and 1 base at J, with 14 bases between the two ends. The CDR3 is made up of 15 amino acids. Germline V lookup: CDR1 LNHDA, CDR2 SQIVND (reference sequence).